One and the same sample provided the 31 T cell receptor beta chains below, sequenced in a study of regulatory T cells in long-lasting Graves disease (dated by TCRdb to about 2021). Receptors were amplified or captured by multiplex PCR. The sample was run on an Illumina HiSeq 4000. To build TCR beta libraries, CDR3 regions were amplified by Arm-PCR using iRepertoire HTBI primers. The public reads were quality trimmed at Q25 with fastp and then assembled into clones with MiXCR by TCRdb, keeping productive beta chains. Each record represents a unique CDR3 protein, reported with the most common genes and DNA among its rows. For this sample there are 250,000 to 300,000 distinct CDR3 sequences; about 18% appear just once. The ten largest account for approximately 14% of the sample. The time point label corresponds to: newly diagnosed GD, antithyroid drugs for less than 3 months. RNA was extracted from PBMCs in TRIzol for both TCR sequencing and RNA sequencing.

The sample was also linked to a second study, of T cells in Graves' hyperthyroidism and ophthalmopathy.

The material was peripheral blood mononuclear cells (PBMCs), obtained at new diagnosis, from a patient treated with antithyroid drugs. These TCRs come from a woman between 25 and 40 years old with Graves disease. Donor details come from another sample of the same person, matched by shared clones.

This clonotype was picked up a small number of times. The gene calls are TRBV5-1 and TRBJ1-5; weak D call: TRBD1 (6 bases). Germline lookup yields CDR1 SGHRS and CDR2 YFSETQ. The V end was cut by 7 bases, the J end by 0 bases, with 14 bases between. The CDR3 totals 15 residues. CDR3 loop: CASAPGEHSNQPQHF. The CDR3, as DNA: TGCGCCAGCGCCCCAGGGGAGCATAGCAATCAGCCCCAGCATTTT.

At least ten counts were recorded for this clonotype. CDR3 nucleotides: TGCGCCAGCAGCCAAGATTGGGTAGGAGCGGAGACCCAGTACTTC. The encoded protein is CASSQDWVGAETQYF. J is TRBJ2-5 and V is TRBV4-1; D remains ambiguous. The CDR3 is made up of 15 amino acids. The V gene's germline CDR1 is MGHRA and CDR2 YSYEKL. V lost 0 bases and J lost 5, with 13 bases in between.

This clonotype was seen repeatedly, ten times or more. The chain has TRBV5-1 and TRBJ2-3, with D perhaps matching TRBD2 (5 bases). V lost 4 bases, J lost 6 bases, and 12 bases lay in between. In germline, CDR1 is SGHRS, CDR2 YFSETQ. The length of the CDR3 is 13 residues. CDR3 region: CASSPGMGDTQYF. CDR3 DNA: TGCGCCAGCAGCCCGGGGATGGGGGATACGCAGTATTTT. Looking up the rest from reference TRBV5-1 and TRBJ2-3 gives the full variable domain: KAGVTQTPRYLIKTRGQQVTLSCSPISGHRSVSWYQQTPGQGLQFLFEYFSETQRNKGNFPGRFSGRQFSNSRSEMNVSTLELGDSALYLCASSPGMGDTQYFGPGTRLTVL.

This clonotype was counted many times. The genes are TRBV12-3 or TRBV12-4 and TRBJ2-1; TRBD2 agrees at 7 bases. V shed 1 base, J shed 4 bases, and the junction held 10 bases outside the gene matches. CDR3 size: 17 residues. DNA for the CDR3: TGTGCCAGCAGTTTAGGGTCGCGGGGGTCGGTATACAATGAGCAGTTCTTC. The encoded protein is CASSLGSRGSVYNEQFF.

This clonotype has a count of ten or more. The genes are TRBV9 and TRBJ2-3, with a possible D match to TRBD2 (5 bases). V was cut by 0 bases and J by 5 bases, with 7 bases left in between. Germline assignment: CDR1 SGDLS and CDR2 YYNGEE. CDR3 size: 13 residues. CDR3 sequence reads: CASSVGGRDTQYF. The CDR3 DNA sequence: TGTGCCAGCAGCGTAGGTGGGAGAGATACGCAGTATTTT.

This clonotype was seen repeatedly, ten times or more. The CDR3 coding sequence is TGTGCCAGCAGTTACTCGGGCGGAACCTCTAACTATGGCTACACCTTC. It codes for CASSYSGGTSNYGYTF. This chain joins TRBV6-6 and TRBJ1-2; D remains ambiguous. Germline V gene lookup returns CDR1 MNHNY and CDR2 SVGAGI (reference sequence). CDR3 length: 16 residues. V dropped 0 bases and J dropped 0 bases, with 11 bases sitting between them.

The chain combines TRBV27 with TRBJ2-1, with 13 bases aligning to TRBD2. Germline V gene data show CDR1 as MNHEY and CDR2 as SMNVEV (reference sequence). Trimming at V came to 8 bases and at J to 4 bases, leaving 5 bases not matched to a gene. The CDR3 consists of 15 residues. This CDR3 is CASGLAGALYNEQFF. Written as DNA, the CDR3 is TGTGCCAGCGGACTAGCGGGGGCCCTATACAATGAGCAGTTCTTC.

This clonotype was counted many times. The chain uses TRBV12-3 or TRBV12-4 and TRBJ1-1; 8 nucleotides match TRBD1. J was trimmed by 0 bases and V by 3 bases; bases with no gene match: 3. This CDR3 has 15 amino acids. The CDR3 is CASSFAGGLNTEAFF. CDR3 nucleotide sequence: TGTGCCAGCAGTTTCGCAGGGGGCCTGAACACTGAAGCTTTCTTT.

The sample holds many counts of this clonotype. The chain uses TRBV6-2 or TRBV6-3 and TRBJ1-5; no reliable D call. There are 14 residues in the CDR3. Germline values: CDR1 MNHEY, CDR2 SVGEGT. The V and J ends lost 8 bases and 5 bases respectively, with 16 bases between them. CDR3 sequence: CASHLGTTDQPQHF. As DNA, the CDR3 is TGTGCCAGCCACCTGGGCACTACCGATCAGCCCCAGCATTTT.

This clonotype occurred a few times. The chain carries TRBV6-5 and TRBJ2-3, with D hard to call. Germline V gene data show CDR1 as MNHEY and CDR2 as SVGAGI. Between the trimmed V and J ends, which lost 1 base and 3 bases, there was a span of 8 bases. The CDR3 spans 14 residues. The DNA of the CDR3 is TGTGCCAGCAGTTACTTAGGACCAACAGATACGCAGTATTTT. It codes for CASSYLGPTDTQYF.

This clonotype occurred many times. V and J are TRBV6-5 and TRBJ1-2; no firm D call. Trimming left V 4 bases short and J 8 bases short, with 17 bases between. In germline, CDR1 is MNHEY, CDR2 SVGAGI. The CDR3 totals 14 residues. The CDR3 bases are TGTGCCAGCAGTTTGACTCGGGCCATTGGGGGCTACACCTTC. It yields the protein CASSLTRAIGGYTF.

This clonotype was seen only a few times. The CDR3 is CASSPGQGTSFEQYF. In DNA form, the CDR3 reads TGTGCCAGCTCACCTGGACAGGGGACTAGTTTCGAGCAGTACTTC. The V call is TRBV18, the J call TRBJ2-7; possible D gene TRBD1, 9 bases. In germline, CDR1 is KGHSH, CDR2 LQKENI. V was shortened by 3 bases and J by 6 bases, with 18 bases between the two germline ends. The CDR3 is 15 residues long.

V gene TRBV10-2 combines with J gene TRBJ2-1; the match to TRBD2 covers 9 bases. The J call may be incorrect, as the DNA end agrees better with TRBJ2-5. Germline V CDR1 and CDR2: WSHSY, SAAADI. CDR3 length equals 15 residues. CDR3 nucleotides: TGCGCCAGCAGAATAGCGGGGGCCGGCCAAGAGACCCAGTACTTC. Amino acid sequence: CASRIAGAGQETQYF.

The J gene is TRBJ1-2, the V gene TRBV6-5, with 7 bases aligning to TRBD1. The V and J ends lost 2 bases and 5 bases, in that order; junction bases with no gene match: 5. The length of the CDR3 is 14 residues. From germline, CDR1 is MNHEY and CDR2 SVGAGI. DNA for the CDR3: TGTGCCAGCAGTTACGTGGGACAGAGTTATGGCTACACCTTC. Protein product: CASSYVGQSYGYTF.

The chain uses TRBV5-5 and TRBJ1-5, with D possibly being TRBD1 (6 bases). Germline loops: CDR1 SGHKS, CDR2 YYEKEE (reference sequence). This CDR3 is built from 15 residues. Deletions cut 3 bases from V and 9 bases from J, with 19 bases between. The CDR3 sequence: CASSWGGQPNVPQHF. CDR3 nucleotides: TGTGCCAGCAGCTGGGGAGGACAGCCTAATGTGCCCCAGCATTTT.

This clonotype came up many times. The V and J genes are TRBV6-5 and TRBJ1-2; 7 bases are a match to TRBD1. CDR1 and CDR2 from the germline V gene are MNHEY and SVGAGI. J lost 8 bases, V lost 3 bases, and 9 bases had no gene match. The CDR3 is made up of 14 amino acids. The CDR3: CASSYYRTGYGYTF. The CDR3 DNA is TGTGCCAGCAGTTATTACCGGACAGGATACGGCTACACCTTC.

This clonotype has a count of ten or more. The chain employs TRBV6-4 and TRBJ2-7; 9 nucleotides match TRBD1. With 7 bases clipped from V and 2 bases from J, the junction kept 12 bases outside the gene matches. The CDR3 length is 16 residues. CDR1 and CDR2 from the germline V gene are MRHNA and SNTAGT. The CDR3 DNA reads TGTGCCAGCAACCTGACTACGGGACAGGGTACCTACGAGCAGTACTTC. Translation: CASNLTTGQGTYEQYF.

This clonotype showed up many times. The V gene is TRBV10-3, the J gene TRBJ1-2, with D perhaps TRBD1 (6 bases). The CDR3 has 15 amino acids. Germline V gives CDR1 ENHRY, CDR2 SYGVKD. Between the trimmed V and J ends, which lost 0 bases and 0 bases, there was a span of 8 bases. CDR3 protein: CAISESRGANYGYTF. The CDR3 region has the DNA TGTGCCATCAGTGAGTCGAGGGGGGCTAACTATGGCTACACCTTC.

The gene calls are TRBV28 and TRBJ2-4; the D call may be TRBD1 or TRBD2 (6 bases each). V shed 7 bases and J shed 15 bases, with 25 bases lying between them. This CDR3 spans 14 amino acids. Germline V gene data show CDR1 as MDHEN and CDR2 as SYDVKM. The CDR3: CASTSRGPGGRLYF. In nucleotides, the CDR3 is TGTGCCAGCACCTCCCGGGGCCCCGGGGGCAGGCTGTACTTC.

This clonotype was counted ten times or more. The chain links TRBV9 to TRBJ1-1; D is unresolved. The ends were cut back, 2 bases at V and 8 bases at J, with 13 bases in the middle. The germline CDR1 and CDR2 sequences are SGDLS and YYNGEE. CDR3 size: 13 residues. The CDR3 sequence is CASSVATTFEAFF. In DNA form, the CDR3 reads TGTGCCAGCAGCGTCGCGACCACCTTCGAAGCTTTCTTT. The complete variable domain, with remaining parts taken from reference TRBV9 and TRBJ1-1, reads DSGVTQTPKHLITATGQRVTLRCSPRSGDLSVYWYQQSLDQGLQFLIQYYNGEERAKGNILERFSAQQFPDLHSELNLSSLELGDSALYFCASSVATTFEAFFGQGTRLTVV.

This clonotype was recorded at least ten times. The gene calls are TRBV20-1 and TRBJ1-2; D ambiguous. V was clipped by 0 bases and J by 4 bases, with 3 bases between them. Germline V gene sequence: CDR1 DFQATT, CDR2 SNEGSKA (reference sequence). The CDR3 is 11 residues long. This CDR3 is CSARDVYGYTF. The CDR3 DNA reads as TGCAGTGCTAGAGATGTCTATGGCTACACCTTC.

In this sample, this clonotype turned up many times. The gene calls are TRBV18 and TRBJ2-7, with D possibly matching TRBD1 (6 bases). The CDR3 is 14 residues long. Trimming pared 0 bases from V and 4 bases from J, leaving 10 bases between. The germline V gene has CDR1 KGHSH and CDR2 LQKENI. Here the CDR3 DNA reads TGTGCCAGCTCACCACCCGGGACAACTTACGAGCAGTACTTC. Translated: CASSPPGTTYEQYF.

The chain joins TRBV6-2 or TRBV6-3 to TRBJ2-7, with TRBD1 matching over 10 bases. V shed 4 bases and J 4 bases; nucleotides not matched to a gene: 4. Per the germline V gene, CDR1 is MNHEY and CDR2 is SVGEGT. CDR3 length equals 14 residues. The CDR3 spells CASSSDRGWYEQYF. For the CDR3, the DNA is TGTGCCAGCAGTTCGGACAGGGGGTGGTACGAGCAGTACTTC.

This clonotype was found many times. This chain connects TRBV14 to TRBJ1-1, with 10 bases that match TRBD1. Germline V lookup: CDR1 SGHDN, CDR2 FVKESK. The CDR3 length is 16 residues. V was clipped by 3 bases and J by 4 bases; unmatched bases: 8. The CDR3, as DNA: TGTGCCAGCAGCCAGGGACAGGGGTTCGTGATCACTGAAGCTTTCTTT. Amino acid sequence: CASSQGQGFVITEAFF.

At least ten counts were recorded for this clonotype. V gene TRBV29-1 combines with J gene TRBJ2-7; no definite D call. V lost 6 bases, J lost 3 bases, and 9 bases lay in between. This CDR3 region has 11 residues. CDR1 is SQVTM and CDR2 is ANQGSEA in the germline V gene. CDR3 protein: CSVEADYEQYF. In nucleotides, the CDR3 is TGCAGCGTCGAGGCGGACTACGAGCAGTACTTC.

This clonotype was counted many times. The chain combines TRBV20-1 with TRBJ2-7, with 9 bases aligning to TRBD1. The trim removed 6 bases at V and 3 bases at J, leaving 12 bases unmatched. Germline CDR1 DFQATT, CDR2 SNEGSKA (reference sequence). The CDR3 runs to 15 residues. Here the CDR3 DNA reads TGCAGTGCCTGTCCGGCCGGGACAGGGTTCTACGAGCAGTACTTC. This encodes CSACPAGTGFYEQYF.

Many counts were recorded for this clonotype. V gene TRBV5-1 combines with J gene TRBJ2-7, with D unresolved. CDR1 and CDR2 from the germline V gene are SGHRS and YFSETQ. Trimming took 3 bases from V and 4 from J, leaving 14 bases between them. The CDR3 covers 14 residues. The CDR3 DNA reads TGCGCCAGCAGCTCGGCGCAGGTAGGTTACGAGCAGTACTTC. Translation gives CASSSAQVGYEQYF.

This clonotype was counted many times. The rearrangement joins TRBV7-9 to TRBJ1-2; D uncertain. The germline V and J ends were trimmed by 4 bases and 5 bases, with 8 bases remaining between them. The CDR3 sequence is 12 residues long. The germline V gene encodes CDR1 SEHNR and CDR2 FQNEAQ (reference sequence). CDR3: CASSSGIYGYTF. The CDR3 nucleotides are TGTGCCAGCAGCTCGGGTATATATGGCTACACCTTC.

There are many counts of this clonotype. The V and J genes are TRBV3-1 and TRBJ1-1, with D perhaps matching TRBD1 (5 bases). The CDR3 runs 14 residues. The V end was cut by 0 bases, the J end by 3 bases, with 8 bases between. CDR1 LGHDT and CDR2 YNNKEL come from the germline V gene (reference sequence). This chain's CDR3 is CASSQDGADTEAFF. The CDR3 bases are TGTGCCAGCAGCCAAGACGGGGCGGACACTGAAGCTTTCTTT.

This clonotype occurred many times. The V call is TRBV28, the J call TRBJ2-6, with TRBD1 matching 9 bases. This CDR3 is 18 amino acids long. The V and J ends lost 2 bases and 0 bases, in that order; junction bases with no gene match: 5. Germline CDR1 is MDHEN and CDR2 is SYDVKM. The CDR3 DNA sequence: TGTGCCAGCAGTTTAATAGGGACAGGGAGCTCTGGGGCCAACGTCCTGACTTTC. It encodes CASSLIGTGSSGANVLTF.

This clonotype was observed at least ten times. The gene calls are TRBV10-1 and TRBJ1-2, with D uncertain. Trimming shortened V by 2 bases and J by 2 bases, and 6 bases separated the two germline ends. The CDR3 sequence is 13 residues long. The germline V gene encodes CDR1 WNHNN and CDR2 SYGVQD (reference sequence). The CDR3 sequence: CASSERRNYGYTF. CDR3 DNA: TGCGCCAGCAGTGAGAGGAGGAACTATGGCTACACCTTC.